The 5 T cell receptor beta chains below all came from one sample that was sequenced in a study of Graves' ophthalmopathy and Graves' hyperthyroidism. The authors amplified TCR beta CDR3 regions from RNA transcripts. Following a first-round RT-PCR that used HTBI primers, a second-round multiplex PCR was carried out. Each CDR3 protein is one row after TCRdb ran MiXCR on the multiplex PCR reads. The data show around 400,000 distinct CDR3 sequences, around 18% seen once. The sample was peripheral blood. All receptors derive from a woman between 18 and 29 years old with Graves' ophthalmopathy.

The rearrangement joins TRBV20-1 to TRBJ1-6, with 8 bases fitting TRBD1. V shed 3 bases, J shed 7 bases, and the junction held 2 bases outside the gene matches. CDR3 length equals 13 residues. CDR1 and CDR2 (germline): DFQATT, SNEGSKA (reference sequence). CDR3: CSARRQGNSPLHF. The CDR3 DNA reads TGCAGTGCTAGGCGACAGGGGAATTCACCCCTCCACTTT.

This clonotype turned up a few times. The chain has TRBV30 and TRBJ1-1; 7 nucleotides match TRBD1. The V and J ends lost 2 bases and 0 bases, in that order; junction bases with no gene match: 3. Germline CDR1 and CDR2: GTSNPN and SVGIG (reference sequence). CDR3 length: 14 residues. CDR3 nucleotides: TGTGCCTGGAGTTCGGGACAGCTGAACACTGAAGCTTTCTTT. Protein sequence: CAWSSGQLNTEAFF.

Many counts were recorded for this clonotype. The chain employs TRBV27 and TRBJ2-7, with a tentative D call TRBD2 (6 bases). With 6 bases removed from V and 0 bases from J, the gap between germline ends came to 15 bases. Germline V CDR1 and CDR2: MNHEY, SMNVEV (reference sequence). This CDR3 is 15 amino acids long. Written as DNA, the CDR3 is TGTGCCAGCAGGCCGACCCGGGGGAGCTCCTACGAGCAGTACTTC. Its protein product is CASRPTRGSSYEQYF.

The sample holds many counts of this clonotype. This chain connects TRBV28 to TRBJ2-7, with 8 positions matching TRBD2. V dropped 6 bases and J dropped 3; count of bases not matched to a gene: 7. CDR3 size: 14 residues. In germline, CDR1 is MDHEN, CDR2 SYDVKM. CDR3 protein: CASSLSGTHYEQYF. CDR3 sequence (DNA): TGTGCCAGCAGCCTTAGCGGGACTCACTACGAGCAGTACTTC.

This clonotype occurred many times. This chain links TRBV10-1 with TRBJ1-1, with D possibly being TRBD1 (5 bases). This CDR3 comprises 15 residues. With 0 bases removed from V and 0 bases from J, the gap between germline ends came to 8 bases. From germline, CDR1 is WNHNN and CDR2 SYGVQD (reference sequence). CDR3 protein: CASSESARVNTEAFF. The CDR3 bases are TGCGCCAGCAGTGAGTCGGCCAGGGTGAACACTGAAGCTTTCTTT.